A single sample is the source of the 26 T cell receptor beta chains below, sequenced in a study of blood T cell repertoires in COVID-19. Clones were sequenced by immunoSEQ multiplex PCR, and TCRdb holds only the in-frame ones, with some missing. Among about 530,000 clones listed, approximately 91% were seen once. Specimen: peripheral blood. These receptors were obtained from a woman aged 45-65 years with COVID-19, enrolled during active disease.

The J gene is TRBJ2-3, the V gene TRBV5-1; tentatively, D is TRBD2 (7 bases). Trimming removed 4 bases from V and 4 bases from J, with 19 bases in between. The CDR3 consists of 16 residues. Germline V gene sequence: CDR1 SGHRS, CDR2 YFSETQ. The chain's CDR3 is CASSRFVRGRADTQYF. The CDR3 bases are TGCGCCAGCAGCCGGTTTGTGCGGGGGCGGGCAGATACGCAGTATTTT.

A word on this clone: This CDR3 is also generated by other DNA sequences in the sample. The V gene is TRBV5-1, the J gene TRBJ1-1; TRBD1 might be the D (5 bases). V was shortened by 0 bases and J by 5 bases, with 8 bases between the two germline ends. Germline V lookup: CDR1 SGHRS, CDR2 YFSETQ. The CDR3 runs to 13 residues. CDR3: CASSLGGGTEAFF. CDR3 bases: TGCGCCAGCAGCTTGGGTGGGGGGACTGAAGCTTTCTTT.

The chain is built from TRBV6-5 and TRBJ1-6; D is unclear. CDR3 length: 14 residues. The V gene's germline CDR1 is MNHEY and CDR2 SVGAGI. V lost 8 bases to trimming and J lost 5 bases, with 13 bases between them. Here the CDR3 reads CASGLGWNNSPLHF. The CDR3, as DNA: TGTGCCAGCGGACTAGGGTGGAATAATTCACCCCTCCACTTT.

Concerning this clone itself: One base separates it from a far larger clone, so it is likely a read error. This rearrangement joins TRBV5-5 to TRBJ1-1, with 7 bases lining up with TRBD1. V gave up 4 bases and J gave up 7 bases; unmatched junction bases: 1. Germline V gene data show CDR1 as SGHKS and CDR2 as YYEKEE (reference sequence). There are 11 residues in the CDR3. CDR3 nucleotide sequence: TGTGCCAGCAGCCGGGACAGTGAAGCTTTCTTT. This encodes CASSRDSEAFF.

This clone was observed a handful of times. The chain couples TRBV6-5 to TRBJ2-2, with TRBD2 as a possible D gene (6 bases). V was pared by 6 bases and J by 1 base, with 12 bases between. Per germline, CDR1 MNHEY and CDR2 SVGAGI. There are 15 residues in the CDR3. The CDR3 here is CASRSGGGNTGELFF. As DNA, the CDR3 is TGTGCCAGCAGATCCGGGGGAGGGAACACCGGGGAGCTGTTTTTT.

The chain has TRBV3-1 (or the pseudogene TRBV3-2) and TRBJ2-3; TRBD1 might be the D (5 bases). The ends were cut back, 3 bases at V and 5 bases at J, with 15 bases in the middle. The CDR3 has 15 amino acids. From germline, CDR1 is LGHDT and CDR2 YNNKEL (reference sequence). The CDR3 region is CASSQGLRILDTQYF. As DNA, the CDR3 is TGTGCCAGCAGCCAGGGGCTACGCATTCTAGATACGCAGTATTTT.

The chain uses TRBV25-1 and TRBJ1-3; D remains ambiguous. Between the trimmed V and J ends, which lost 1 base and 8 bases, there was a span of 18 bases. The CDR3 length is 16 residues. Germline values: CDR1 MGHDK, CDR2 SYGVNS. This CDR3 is CASSESENPLLDTIYF. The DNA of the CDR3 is TGTGCCAGCAGTGAATCGGAGAACCCGCTGTTAGACACCATATATTTT. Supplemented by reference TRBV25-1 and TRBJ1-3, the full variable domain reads EADIYQTPRYLVIGTGKKITLECSQTMGHDKMYWYQQDPGMELHLIHYSYGVNSTEKGDLSSESTVSRIRTEHFPLTLESARPSHTSQYLCASSESENPLLDTIYFGEGSWLTVV.

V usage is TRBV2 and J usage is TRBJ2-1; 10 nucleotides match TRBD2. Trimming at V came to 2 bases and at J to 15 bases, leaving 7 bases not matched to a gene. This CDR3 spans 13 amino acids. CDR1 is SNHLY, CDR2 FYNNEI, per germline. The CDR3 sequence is CASSETSGASAFF. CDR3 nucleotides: TGTGCCAGCAGTGAAACTAGCGGGGCCTCGGCGTTCTTC.

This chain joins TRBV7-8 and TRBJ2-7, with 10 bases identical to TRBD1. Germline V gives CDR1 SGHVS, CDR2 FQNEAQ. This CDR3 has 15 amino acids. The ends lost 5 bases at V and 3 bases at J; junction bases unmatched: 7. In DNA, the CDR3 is TGTGCCAGCAGCCCAGGGACAGGGGTTTACTACGAGCAGTACTTC. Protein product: CASSPGTGVYYEQYF.

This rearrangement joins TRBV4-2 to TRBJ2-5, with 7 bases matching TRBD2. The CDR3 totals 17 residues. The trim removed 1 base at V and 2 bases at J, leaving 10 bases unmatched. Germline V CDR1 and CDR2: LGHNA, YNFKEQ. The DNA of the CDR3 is TGTGCCAGCAGCCAAGCTGCAAGCGGGGCCGAACAAGAGACCCAGTACTTC. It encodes CASSQAASGAEQETQYF.

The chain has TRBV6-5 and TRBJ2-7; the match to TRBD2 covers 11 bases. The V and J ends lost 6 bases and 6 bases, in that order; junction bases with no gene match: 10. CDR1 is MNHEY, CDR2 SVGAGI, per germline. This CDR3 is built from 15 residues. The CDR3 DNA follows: TGTGCCAGCAGCCACCTGACTAGCGGGGTGCGCGAGCAGTACTTC. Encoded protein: CASSHLTSGVREQYF.

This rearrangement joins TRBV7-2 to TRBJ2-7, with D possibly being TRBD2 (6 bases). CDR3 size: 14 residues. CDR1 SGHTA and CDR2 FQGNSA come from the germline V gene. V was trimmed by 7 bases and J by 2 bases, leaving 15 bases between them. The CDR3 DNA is TGTGCCAGCACCCCCGGGGCGGGACCCTACGAGCAGTACTTC. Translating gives CASTPGAGPYEQYF.

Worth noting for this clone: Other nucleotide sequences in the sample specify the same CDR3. The CDR3 nucleotides read TGTGCCAGCAGTGAAGGGCGGGGGCCCTACAATGAGCAGTTCTTC. As protein: CASSEGRGPYNEQFF. The chain uses TRBV2 and TRBJ2-1, with a possible D match to TRBD2 (7 bases). The CDR3 is 15 amino acids. Germline V CDR1 and CDR2: SNHLY, FYNNEI. Deletions cut 1 base from V and 2 bases from J, with 9 bases between. Full variable domain (remainder filled in from reference TRBV2 and TRBJ2-1): EPEVTQTPSHQVTQMGQEVILRCVPISNHLYFYWYRQILGQKVEFLVSFYNNEISEKSEIFDDQFSVERPDGSNFTLKIRSTKLEDSAMYFCASSEGRGPYNEQFFGPGTRLTVL.

The CDR3 spells CASSEAGTNYGYTF. The CDR3 DNA is TGTGCCAGCAGTGAGGCGGGGACTAACTATGGCTACACCTTC. This sequence joins TRBV2 and TRBJ1-2, with D unresolved. Trimming took off 3 bases at V and 0 bases at J, with 8 bases between the two ends. The CDR3 loop spans 14 amino acids. Germline V gene sequence: CDR1 SNHLY, CDR2 FYNNEI.

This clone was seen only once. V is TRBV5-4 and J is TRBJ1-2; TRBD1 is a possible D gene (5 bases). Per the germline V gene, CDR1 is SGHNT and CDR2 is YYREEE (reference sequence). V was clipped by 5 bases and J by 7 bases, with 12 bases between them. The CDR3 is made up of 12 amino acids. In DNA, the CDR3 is TGTGCCAGCAGTTCAGGGAAGGCTGGCTACACCTTC. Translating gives CASSSGKAGYTF.

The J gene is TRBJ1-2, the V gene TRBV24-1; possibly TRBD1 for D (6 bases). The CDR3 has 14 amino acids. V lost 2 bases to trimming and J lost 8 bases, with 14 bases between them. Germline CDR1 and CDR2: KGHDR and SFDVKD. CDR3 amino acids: CATSDSNRVMGYTF. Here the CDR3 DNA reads TGTGCCACCAGTGATTCAAACAGGGTTATGGGCTACACCTTC.

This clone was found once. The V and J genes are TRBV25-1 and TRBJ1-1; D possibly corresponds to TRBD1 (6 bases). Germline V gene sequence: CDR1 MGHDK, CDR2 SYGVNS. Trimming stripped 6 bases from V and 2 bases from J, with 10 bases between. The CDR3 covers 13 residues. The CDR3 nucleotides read TGTGCCAGCAGGGTGACAGGTAACACTGAAGCTTTCTTT. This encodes CASRVTGNTEAFF. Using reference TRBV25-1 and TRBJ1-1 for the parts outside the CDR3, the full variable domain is EADIYQTPRYLVIGTGKKITLECSQTMGHDKMYWYQQDPGMELHLIHYSYGVNSTEKGDLSSESTVSRIRTEHFPLTLESARPSHTSQYLCASRVTGNTEAFFGQGTRLTVV.

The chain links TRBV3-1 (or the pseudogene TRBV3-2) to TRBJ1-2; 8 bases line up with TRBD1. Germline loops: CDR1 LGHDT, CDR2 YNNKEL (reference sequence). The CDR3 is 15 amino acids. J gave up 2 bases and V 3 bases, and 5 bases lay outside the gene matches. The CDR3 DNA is TGTGCCAGCAGCCATGCAGGGGGCCTGAACTATGGCTACACCTTC. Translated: CASSHAGGLNYGYTF.

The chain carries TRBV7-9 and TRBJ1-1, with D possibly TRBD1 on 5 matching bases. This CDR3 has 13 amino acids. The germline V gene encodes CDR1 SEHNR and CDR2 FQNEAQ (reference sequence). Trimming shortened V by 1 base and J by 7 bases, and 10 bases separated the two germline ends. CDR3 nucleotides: TGTGCCAGCAGCTTAGAATCGGGGGGTGAAGCTTTCTTT. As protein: CASSLESGGEAFF. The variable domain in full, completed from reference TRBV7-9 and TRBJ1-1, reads DTGVSQNPRHKITKRGQNVTFRCDPISEHNRLYWYRQTLGQGPEFLTYFQNEAQLEKSRLLSDRFSAERPKGSFSTLEIQRTEQGDSAMYLCASSLESGGEAFFGQGTRLTVV.

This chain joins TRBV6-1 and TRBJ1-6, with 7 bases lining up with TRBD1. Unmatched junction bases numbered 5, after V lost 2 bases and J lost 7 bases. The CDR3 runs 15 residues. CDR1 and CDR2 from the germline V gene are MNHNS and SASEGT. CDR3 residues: CASSEPGTDNSPLHF. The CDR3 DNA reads TGTGCCAGCAGTGAACCCGGGACAGACAATTCACCCCTCCACTTT.

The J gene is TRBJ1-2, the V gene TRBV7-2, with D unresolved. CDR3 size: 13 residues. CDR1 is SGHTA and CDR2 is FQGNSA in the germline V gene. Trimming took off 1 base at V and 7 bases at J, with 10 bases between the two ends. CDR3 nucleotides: TGTGCCAGCAGCTTAGGGCAGCGCGGTGGCTACACCTTC. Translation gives CASSLGQRGGYTF. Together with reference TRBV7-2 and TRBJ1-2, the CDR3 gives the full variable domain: GAGVSQSPSNKVTEKGKDVELRCDPISGHTALYWYRQSLGQGLEFLIYFQGNSAPDKSGLPSDRFSAERTGGSVSTLTIQRTQQEDSAVYLCASSLGQRGGYTFGSGTRLTVV.

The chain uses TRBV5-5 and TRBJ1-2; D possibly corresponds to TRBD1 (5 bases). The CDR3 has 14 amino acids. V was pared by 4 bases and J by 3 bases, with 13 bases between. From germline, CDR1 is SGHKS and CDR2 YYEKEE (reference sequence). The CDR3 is CASSLGAADYGYTF. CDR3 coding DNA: TGTGCCAGCAGCCTTGGGGCCGCCGACTATGGCTACACCTTC.

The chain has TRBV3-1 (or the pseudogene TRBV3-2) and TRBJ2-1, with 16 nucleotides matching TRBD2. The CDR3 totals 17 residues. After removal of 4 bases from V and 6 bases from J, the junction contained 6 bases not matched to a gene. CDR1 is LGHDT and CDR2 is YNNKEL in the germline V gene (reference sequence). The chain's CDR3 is CASSRPGLAGGPNEQFF. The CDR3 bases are TGTGCCAGCAGCCGCCCGGGACTAGCGGGGGGGCCCAATGAGCAGTTCTTC.

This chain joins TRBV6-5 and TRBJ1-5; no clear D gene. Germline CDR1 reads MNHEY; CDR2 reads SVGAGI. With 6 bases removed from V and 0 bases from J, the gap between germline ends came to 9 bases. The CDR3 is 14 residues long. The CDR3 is CASSPLVSNQPQHF. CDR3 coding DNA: TGTGCCAGCAGCCCCTTAGTTAGCAATCAGCCCCAGCATTTT.

The CDR3 spells CASRETSGGLQETQYF. Written as DNA, the CDR3 is TGTGCCAGCAGGGAGACTAGCGGGGGCCTTCAAGAGACCCAGTACTTC. The chain links TRBV2 to TRBJ2-5; 12 positions agree with TRBD2. There are 16 residues in the CDR3. Germline CDR1 reads SNHLY; CDR2 reads FYNNEI. Germline trimming cut 6 bases from V and 2 bases from J; bases unmatched to any gene: 7.

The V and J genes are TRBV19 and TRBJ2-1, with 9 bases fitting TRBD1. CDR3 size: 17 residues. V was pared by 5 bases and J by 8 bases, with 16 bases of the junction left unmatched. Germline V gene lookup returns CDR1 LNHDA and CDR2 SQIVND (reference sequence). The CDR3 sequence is CASSDPVRTGVSYEQFF. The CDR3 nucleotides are TGTGCCAGTAGTGATCCCGTTAGGACAGGGGTTTCCTATGAGCAGTTCTTC.